The 26 T cell receptor beta chains below were found in one sample sequenced in a study of a mutant IDH1 vaccine in newly diagnosed glioma. Measured with immunoSEQ multiplex PCR; TCRdb has only the in-frame clones, and not every one. Of roughly 70,000 clones in the sample, around four fifths were seen once. The time point denotes: baseline, week 1 (first vaccination visit). Regarding treatment: pre-vaccination baseline after standard-of-care therapy. The sample here was peripheral blood mononuclear cells (PBMCs), taken from a glioma patient treated with radiotherapy, temozolomide or both. The receptors were gathered from a woman between 18 and 29 years old with glioma. Some clones in this sample may be carry-over from other donors' samples.

The chain has TRBV10-3 and TRBJ2-3; TRBD2 agrees at 8 bases. Trimming cost V 7 bases and J 0 bases; bases outside gene matches: 0. The CDR3 length is 13 residues. Germline CDR1 ENHRY, CDR2 SYGVKD. The CDR3 spells CAITGGSTDTQYF. CDR3 in DNA: TGTGCCATCACGGGGGGGAGCACAGATACGCAGTATTTT.

The CDR3 sequence is CASRSTGSNYGYTF. The CDR3 DNA follows: TGTGCCAGCAGATCCACAGGGAGTAACTATGGCTACACCTTC. V gene TRBV6-1 combines with J gene TRBJ1-2; D might be TRBD1 (6 bases). Trimming stripped 6 bases from V and 1 base from J, with 12 bases between. Germline assignment: CDR1 MNHNS and CDR2 SASEGT. This CDR3 contains 14 residues.

The chain combines TRBV6-5 with TRBJ2-1; TRBD2 is a possible D gene (5 bases). Germline CDR1 and CDR2: MNHEY and SVGAGI. This CDR3 has 14 amino acids. V was pared by 6 bases and J by 10 bases, with 19 bases between. CDR3 region: CASSGLSGTPEQFF. CDR3 nucleotides: TGTGCCAGCAGCGGACTCTCGGGAACTCCGGAGCAGTTCTTC.

V is TRBV7-2 and J is TRBJ1-2; 7 nucleotides line up with TRBD1. CDR3 size: 18 residues. V was pared by 1 base and J by 0 bases, with 11 bases of the junction left unmatched. CDR1 is SGHTA, CDR2 FQGNSA, per germline. The CDR3 protein is CASSLVGTASLANYGYTF. The CDR3 nucleotides read TGTGCCAGCAGCTTAGTCGGGACAGCCTCGTTAGCTAACTATGGCTACACCTTC.

V and J are TRBV7-2 and TRBJ2-1; 9 nucleotides match TRBD1. This CDR3 has 15 amino acids. Germline trimming cut 5 bases from V and 5 bases from J; bases unmatched to any gene: 7. CDR1 SGHTA and CDR2 FQGNSA come from the germline V gene. Here the CDR3 reads CASSPRQGGNNEQFF. The CDR3 bases are TGTGCCAGCAGCCCCCGACAGGGGGGGAACAATGAGCAGTTCTTC. Filled out from reference TRBV7-2 and TRBJ2-1, the complete variable domain reads GAGVSQSPSNKVTEKGKDVELRCDPISGHTALYWYRQSLGQGLEFLIYFQGNSAPDKSGLPSDRFSAERTGGSVSTLTIQRTQQEDSAVYLCASSPRQGGNNEQFFGPGTRLTVL.

The V call is TRBV30, the J call TRBJ1-6; D unresolved. Germline CDR1 is GTSNPN and CDR2 is SVGIG (reference sequence). The CDR3 length is 12 residues. Trimming pared 3 bases from V and 5 bases from J, leaving 5 bases between. The CDR3 region is CAWRRHNSPLHF. In nucleotides, the CDR3 is TGTGCCTGGAGACGGCATAATTCACCCCTCCACTTT.

This chain joins TRBV7-2 and TRBJ2-1, with D maybe TRBD1 (5 bases). CDR1 is SGHTA and CDR2 is FQGNSA in the germline V gene. Trimming cost V 2 bases and J 12 bases, with 26 bases left between them. The CDR3 consists of 17 residues. CDR3 coding DNA: TGTGCCAGCAGCTTAATCCGGATTCGTCTAGAGAGTCAGGGGCAGTTCTTC. Translating it yields CASSLIRIRLESQGQFF.

This chain links TRBV6-6 with TRBJ2-2, with D unclear. The germline gives CDR1 MNHNY, CDR2 SVGAGI (reference sequence). This CDR3 spans 11 amino acids. Trimming cost V 6 bases and J 4 bases, with 3 bases left between them. In DNA form, the CDR3 reads TGTGCCAGCAGCTCCACCGGGGAGCTGTTTTTT. Translation gives CASSSTGELFF.

V is TRBV15 and J is TRBJ1-1, with a possible D match to TRBD1 (6 bases). There are 16 residues in the CDR3. The ends were cut back, 1 base at V and 2 bases at J, with 14 bases in the middle. The germline V gene encodes CDR1 LNHNV and CDR2 YYDKDF (reference sequence). The CDR3, as DNA: TGTGCCACCAGCAGAGTGGTCGGCAGGGGCAACACTGAAGCTTTCTTT. This codes for CATSRVVGRGNTEAFF.

The chain has TRBV5-1 and TRBJ2-5, with 10 bases identical to TRBD2. Per the germline V gene, CDR1 is SGHRS and CDR2 is YFSETQ. The V gene end was trimmed by 3 bases and the J gene end by 3 bases; junction bases not matched to a gene: 2. CDR3 size: 14 residues. The CDR3 sequence: CASSSLAGEETQYF. In DNA form, the CDR3 reads TGCGCCAGCAGCTCCCTAGCGGGGGAAGAGACCCAGTACTTC.

This clone appeared a single time. The chain links TRBV27 to TRBJ2-1; D gene unclear. The germline V and J ends were trimmed by 4 bases and 6 bases, with 10 bases remaining between them. Per germline, CDR1 MNHEY and CDR2 SMNVEV (reference sequence). The length of the CDR3 is 13 residues. CDR3 DNA: TGTGCCAGCAGTTCCCCGGCGAGCAATGAGCAGTTCTTC. It codes for CASSSPASNEQFF.

V usage is TRBV5-1 and J usage is TRBJ1-2; D is undetermined. Trimming took off 4 bases at V and 8 bases at J, with 9 bases between the two ends. There are 11 residues in the CDR3. Germline V CDR1 and CDR2: SGHRS, YFSETQ. In DNA, the CDR3 is TGCGCCAGCAGCCCCCGGTACGGCTACACCTTC. Protein sequence: CASSPRYGYTF. The entire variable domain, with the rest obtained from reference TRBV5-1 and TRBJ1-2, is as follows: KAGVTQTPRYLIKTRGQQVTLSCSPISGHRSVSWYQQTPGQGLQFLFEYFSETQRNKGNFPGRFSGRQFSNSRSEMNVSTLELGDSALYLCASSPRYGYTFGSGTRLTVV.

V and J are TRBV5-6 and TRBJ2-4; either TRBD1 or TRBD2 may supply D (5 bases each). CDR1 SGHDT and CDR2 YYEEEE come from the germline V gene. The CDR3 length is 15 residues. V lost 1 base and J 1 base, leaving 9 bases between the germline ends. The CDR3 loop is CASSLSGTAKNIQYF. The CDR3 region has the DNA TGTGCCAGCAGCTTGTCCGGGACGGCCAAAAACATTCAGTACTTC. The whole variable domain, filled in from reference TRBV5-6 and TRBJ2-4, reads DAGVTQSPTHLIKTRGQQVTLRCSPKSGHDTVSWYQQALGQGPQFIFQYYEEEERQRGNFPDRFSGHQFPNYSSELNVNALLLGDSALYLCASSLSGTAKNIQYFGAGTRLSVL.

This chain connects TRBV15 to TRBJ1-3; D not certain. This CDR3 spans 15 amino acids. Trimming pared 3 bases from V and 0 bases from J, leaving 9 bases between. Per the germline V gene, CDR1 is LNHNV and CDR2 is YYDKDF (reference sequence). The CDR3 is CATSSAVHSGNTIYF. CDR3 DNA: TGTGCCACCAGCAGTGCTGTCCACTCTGGAAACACCATATATTTT.

The V gene is TRBV2, the J gene TRBJ1-2, with 7 bases that match TRBD1. Per the germline V gene, CDR1 is SNHLY and CDR2 is FYNNEI. V trimming: 6 bases; J trimming: 8 bases; junction bases outside the gene matches: 15. The CDR3 extends over 15 amino acids. In DNA, the CDR3 is TGTGCCAGCAGGTTCACGGGACAGACTGGGGGGGGCTACACCTTC. Its protein is CASRFTGQTGGGYTF.

The V and J genes are TRBV5-4 and TRBJ1-1; no reliable D call. The germline V gene has CDR1 SGHNT and CDR2 YYREEE (reference sequence). V was cut by 0 bases and J by 1 base, with 7 bases left in between. The CDR3 runs 14 residues. CDR3 in amino acids: CASSLAAGNTEAFF. In DNA form, the CDR3 reads TGTGCCAGCAGCTTGGCGGCAGGGAACACTGAAGCTTTCTTT.

The rearrangement links TRBV4-2 to TRBJ2-1; D remains unclear. The CDR3 totals 14 residues. Germline values: CDR1 LGHNA, CDR2 YNFKEQ. V was trimmed by 4 bases and J by 8 bases, leaving 15 bases between them. CDR3 in DNA: TGTGCCAGCAGCCCCCCATCCCGAAGAGATGAGCAGTTCTTC. This translates into CASSPPSRRDEQFF.

The J gene is TRBJ2-7, the V gene TRBV11-3; D gene ambiguous. CDR1 and CDR2 (germline): SGHNT, YENEEA. The CDR3 runs 13 residues. V was clipped by 0 bases and J by 6 bases, with 9 bases between them. DNA for the CDR3: TGTGCCAGCAGCTTAGATGGAAGGGCCGAGCAGTACTTC. Amino acids: CASSLDGRAEQYF.

The rearrangement links TRBV4-1 to TRBJ1-2, with TRBD1 matching 8 bases. With 1 base clipped from V and 4 bases from J, the junction kept 5 bases outside the gene matches. CDR1 MGHRA and CDR2 YSYEKL come from the germline V gene. This CDR3 is 15 amino acids long. The CDR3 region has the DNA TGCGCCAGCAGCCAAGCGGGCAGGGGGCCCTATGGCTACACCTTC. Residues: CASSQAGRGPYGYTF.

To note about this clone: The junction and the germline gene differ at one end; a read error may be behind it. This chain uses TRBV19 with TRBJ2-1, with 7 bases identical to TRBD2. Per germline, CDR1 LNHDA and CDR2 SQIVND (reference sequence). The length of the CDR3 is 13 residues. The CDR3 here is CASSPLTSNNLVF. DNA of the CDR3: TGTGCCAGTAGTCCCCTGACTAGCAACAACCTAGTCTTC.

J is TRBJ1-1 and V is TRBV19; 7 nucleotides align to TRBD1. The CDR3 sequence is 15 residues long. Trimming removed 7 bases from V and 11 bases from J; junction bases left unmatched: 19. Germline V gives CDR1 LNHDA, CDR2 SQIVND (reference sequence). CDR3: CASINPTQGPRRAFF. DNA of the CDR3: TGTGCCAGTATCAATCCAACACAGGGGCCCCGACGGGCTTTCTTT.

This chain uses TRBV9 with TRBJ2-1; D might be TRBD1 or TRBD2, each matching 5 bases. CDR1 and CDR2 from the germline V gene are SGDLS and YYNGEE. The ends were cut back, 0 bases at V and 2 bases at J, with 15 bases in the middle. This CDR3 region has 17 residues. The CDR3 sequence: CASSVDPRDATYNEQFF. The CDR3 DNA sequence: TGTGCCAGCAGCGTAGATCCCCGGGACGCTACCTACAATGAGCAGTTCTTC.

This chain joins TRBV13 and TRBJ2-1; D tentatively fits TRBD1 or TRBD2 (5 bases each). This CDR3 has 18 residues. Trimming pared 3 bases from V and 0 bases from J, leaving 18 bases between. The germline CDR1 and CDR2 sequences are PRHDT and FYEKMQ (reference sequence). CDR3 sequence reads: CASSLELGVFSSYNEQFF. The CDR3 coding sequence is TGTGCCAGCAGCTTGGAACTAGGGGTATTCAGCTCCTACAATGAGCAGTTCTTC.

This clone has more than one count but fewer than ten. This chain connects TRBV2 to TRBJ1-1; D unclear. V shed 8 bases and J shed 5 bases, with 9 bases lying between them. This CDR3 is 11 amino acids long. CDR1 SNHLY and CDR2 FYNNEI come from the germline V gene. The DNA for the CDR3 is TGTGCCAGCGGCCCGGGGACTGAAGCTTTCTTT. This translates into CASGPGTEAFF.

The V and J genes are TRBV4-2 and TRBJ2-5; the D gene is possibly TRBD2 (6 bases). Germline lookup yields CDR1 LGHNA and CDR2 YNFKEQ. V was pared by 3 bases and J by 2 bases, with 25 bases between. This CDR3 is built from 19 residues. DNA of the CDR3: TGTGCCAGCAGCCACCCCACTGGGGGGTCAGCTATCCCTCAAGAGACCCAGTACTTC. Amino acids: CASSHPTGGSAIPQETQYF.

The V call is TRBV12-5, the J call TRBJ1-5; 10 nucleotides agree with TRBD1. Germline-derived CDR1 and CDR2 are LGHNT and FRNRAP. The V segment lost 6 bases and the J segment 2 bases; nucleotides outside the gene matches: 7. The CDR3 spans 16 residues. The CDR3 protein is CASGRQGALGNQPQHF. CDR3 bases: TGTGCTAGTGGCAGACAGGGGGCGCTTGGCAATCAGCCCCAGCATTTT.